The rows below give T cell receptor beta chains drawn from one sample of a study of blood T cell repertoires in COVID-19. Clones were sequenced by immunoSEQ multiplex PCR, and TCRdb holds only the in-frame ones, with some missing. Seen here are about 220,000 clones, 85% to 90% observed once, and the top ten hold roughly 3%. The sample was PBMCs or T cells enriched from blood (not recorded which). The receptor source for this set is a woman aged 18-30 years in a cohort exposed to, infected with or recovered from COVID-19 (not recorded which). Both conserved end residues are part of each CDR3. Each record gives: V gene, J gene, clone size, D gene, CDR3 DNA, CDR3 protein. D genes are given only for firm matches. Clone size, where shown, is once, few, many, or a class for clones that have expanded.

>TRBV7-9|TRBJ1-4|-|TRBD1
TGTGCCAGCAGCTTAGCTGTTGGCAGGGGGCAAGGTGAAAAACTGTTTTTT
CASSLAVGRGQGEKLFF
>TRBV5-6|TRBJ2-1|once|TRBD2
TGTGCCAGCAGCCCCGGGACTAGCGGTTACAATGAGCAGTTCTTC
CASSPGTSGYNEQFF
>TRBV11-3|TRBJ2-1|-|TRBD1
TGTGCCAGCAGCAGACAGGGGAGCTCCTACAATGAGCAGTTCTTC
CASSRQGSSYNEQFF
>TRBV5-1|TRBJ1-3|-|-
TGCGCCAGCAGCTCTGATTTGGGGGGCTCTGGAAACACCATATATTTT
CASSSDLGGSGNTIYF
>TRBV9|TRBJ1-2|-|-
TGTGCCAGCAGCGTAGGAGGTAGGGACACTAATGGCTACACCTTC
CASSVGGRDTNGYTF
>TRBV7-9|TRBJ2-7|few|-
TGTGCCAGCAGCTTACCGGAGGGGGAGCAGTACTTC
CASSLPEGEQYF
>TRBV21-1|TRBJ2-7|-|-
TGTGCCAGCAAGCGGGGGGTCCCCTACGAGCAGTACTTC
CASKRGVPYEQYF
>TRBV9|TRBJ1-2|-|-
TGTGCCAGCAGCGTAAGCACAGGGAAAGTCCCTAACTATGGCTACACCTTC
CASSVSTGKVPNYGYTF
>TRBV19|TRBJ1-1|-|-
TGTGCCAGTAGTATAGAAGCCAGGGTCACTGAAGCTTTCTTT
CASSIEARVTEAFF
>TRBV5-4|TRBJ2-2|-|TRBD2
TGTGCCAGCAGCCAAGGACTAGCGGGAGGCGGTACCGGGGAGCTGTTTTTT
CASSQGLAGGGTGELFF
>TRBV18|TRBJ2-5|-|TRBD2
TGTGCCAGCTCATCGACCGGGACTAGCAGCGAGACCCAGTACTTC
CASSSTGTSSETQYF
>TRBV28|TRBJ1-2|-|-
TGTGCCAGCAGTTTACAGACAGACTATGGCTACACCTTC
CASSLQTDYGYTF
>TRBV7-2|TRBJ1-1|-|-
TGTGCCAGCAGCTTAGACAGAAACACTGAAGCTTTCTTT
CASSLDRNTEAFF
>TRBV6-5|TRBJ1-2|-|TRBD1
TGTGCCAGTCTTGACAGGGACCTCTATGGCTACACCTTC
CASLDRDLYGYTF
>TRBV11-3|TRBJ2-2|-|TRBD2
TGTGCCAGCAGCCCCAGATCCGGGACTAGCGGGAGGGCCGGGGAGCTGTTTTTT
CASSPRSGTSGRAGELFF
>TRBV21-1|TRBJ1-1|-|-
TGTGCCAGCACCTCGACAGGGAACACTGAAGCTTTCTTT
CASTSTGNTEAFF
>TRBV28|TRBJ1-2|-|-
TGTGCCAGCAGTCCCACGGGAGTTAACTATGGCTACACCTTC
CASSPTGVNYGYTF
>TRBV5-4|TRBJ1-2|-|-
TGTGCCAGCAGCTTTAGCGAGTATGGCTACACCTTC
CASSFSEYGYTF
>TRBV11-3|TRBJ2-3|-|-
TGTGCCAGCAGCCTGAAGGGGGTCACAGATACGCAGTATTTT
CASSLKGVTDTQYF
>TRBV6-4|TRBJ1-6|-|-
TGTGCCAGCAGCCCGGACACCGATGTGAATTCACCCCTCCACTTT
CASSPDTDVNSPLHF
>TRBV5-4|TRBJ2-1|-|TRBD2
TGTGCCAGCAGGCCCCCACTAGCGGGAGGGCCGAGTGAGCAGTTCTTC
CASRPPLAGGPSEQFF
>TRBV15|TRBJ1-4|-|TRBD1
TGTGCCACCAGCAGAGGGGCGGGACAGGGACCAACTAATGAAAAACTGTTTTTT
CATSRGAGQGPTNEKLFF
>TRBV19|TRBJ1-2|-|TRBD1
TGTGCCAGTAGTATAGATCTCGGGACAGGGGGTGCCTATGGCTACACCTTC
CASSIDLGTGGAYGYTF
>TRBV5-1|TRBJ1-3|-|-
TGCGCCAGCAGCCTACAGGGATCTGGAAACACCATATATTTT
CASSLQGSGNTIYF
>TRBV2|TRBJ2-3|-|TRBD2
TGTGCCAGCAGTGAGGATAGCGGGGGAGGAGATACGCAGTATTTT
CASSEDSGGGDTQYF
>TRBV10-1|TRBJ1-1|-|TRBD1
TGCGCCAGCAGTGAAACCCAGGGGGACACTGAAGCTTTCTTT
CASSETQGDTEAFF
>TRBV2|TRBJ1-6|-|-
TGTGCCAGCAGTGTGGGAAGGGGATCGGATAATTCACCCCTCCACTTT
CASSVGRGSDNSPLHF
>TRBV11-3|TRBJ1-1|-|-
TGTGCCAGCAGCGCGGATGGAGTTGAAGCTTTCTTT
CASSADGVEAFF
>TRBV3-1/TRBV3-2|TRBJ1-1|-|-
TGTGCCAGCAGCCACGGGAACAGTGAAGCTTTCTTT
CASSHGNSEAFF
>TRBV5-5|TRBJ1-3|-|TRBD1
TGTGCCAGCAGCTTTCAGGGGGCGCCTGGAAACACCATATATTTT
CASSFQGAPGNTIYF
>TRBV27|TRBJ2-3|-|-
TGTGCCAGCAGTCTCGCAGGAACGCAGTATTTT
CASSLAGTQYF
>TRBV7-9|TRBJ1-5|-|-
TGTGCCAGCACTACAGGGAATCAGCCCCAGCATTTT
CASTTGNQPQHF
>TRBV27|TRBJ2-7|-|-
TGTGCCAGCAGTCCCCAACTGGACAGAACCTACGAGCAGTACTTC
CASSPQLDRTYEQYF
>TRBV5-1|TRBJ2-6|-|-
TGCGCCAGCAGCCTGAGGAATTCTGGGGCCAACGTCCTGACTTTC
CASSLRNSGANVLTF
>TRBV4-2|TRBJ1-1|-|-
TGTGCCAGCAGCCTTTACGAGCAGGGTGAAGCTTTCTTT
CASSLYEQGEAFF
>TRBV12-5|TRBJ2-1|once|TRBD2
TGTGCTAGTGGCTCGGGACTAGCGGGGGGTGAGCAGTTCTTC
CASGSGLAGGEQFF
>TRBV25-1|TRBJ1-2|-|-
TGTGCCAGCAGTGCACACTTTTCAGCGCAGAACTATGGCTACACCTTC
CASSAHFSAQNYGYTF
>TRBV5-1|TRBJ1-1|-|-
TGCGCCAGCACCGCAACTTCGAGTCGGACTGAAGCTTTCTTT
CASTATSSRTEAFF
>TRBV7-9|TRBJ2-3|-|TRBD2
TGTGCCAGCAGCTTGGGACTAGCGGGAGCAGATACGCAGTATTTT
CASSLGLAGADTQYF
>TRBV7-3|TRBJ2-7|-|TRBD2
TGTGCCAGCAGCTTAACTAGCGGGAGCTTTGAGCAGTACTTC
CASSLTSGSFEQYF
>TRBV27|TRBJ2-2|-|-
TGTGCCAGCTGGACAGCGAACACCGGGGAGCTGTTTTTT
CASWTANTGELFF
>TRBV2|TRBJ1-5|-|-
TGTGCCAGCAGAATAGGGGGAGATTGGGATCAGCCCCAGCATTTT
CASRIGGDWDQPQHF
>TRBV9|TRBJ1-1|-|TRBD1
TGTGCCAGCAGCGTAGGCACAGGGGTAGAGGGAGGTACTGAAGCTTTCTTT
CASSVGTGVEGGTEAFF
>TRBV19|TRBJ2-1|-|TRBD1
TGTGCCAGTAGTCTCCCGGGCAGGGGGCGCGGGGATGAGCAGTTCTTC
CASSLPGRGRGDEQFF
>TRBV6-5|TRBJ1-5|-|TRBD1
TGTGCCAGCAGGGGGACAGGGAGCAATCAGCCCCAGCATTTT
CASRGTGSNQPQHF
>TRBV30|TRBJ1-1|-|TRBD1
TGTGCCTGGAGTGTAAAACAGGGGGTGTATGAAGCTTTCTTT
CAWSVKQGVYEAFF
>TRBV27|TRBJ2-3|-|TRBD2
TGTGCCAGCAGTTCTCCCAAGCCCAGCGGGGGGCGAGATACGCAGTATTTT
CASSSPKPSGGRDTQYF
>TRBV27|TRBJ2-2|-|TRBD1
TGTGCCAGCAGGACAGGGGGCCCGGTCACCGGGGAGCTGTTTTTT
CASRTGGPVTGELFF
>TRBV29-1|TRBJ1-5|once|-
TGCAGCGGGTCAGGAGGTAGCAATCAGCCCCAGCATTTT
CSGSGGSNQPQHF
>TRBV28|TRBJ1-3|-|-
TGTGCCAGCAGTCCCACTTACTCTGGAAACACCATATATTTT
CASSPTYSGNTIYF
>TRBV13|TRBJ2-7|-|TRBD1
TGTGCCAGCAGCTTAATTGCAGGGGGAAACGAGCAGTACTTC
CASSLIAGGNEQYF
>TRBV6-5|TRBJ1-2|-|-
TGTGCCAGCACCCAATGGGTGAATCTAGACTATGGCTACACCTTC
CASTQWVNLDYGYTF
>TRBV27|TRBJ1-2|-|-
TGTGCCAGCAGTTTAGCGTCAGGCCCTGGGTATGGCTACACCTTC
CASSLASGPGYGYTF
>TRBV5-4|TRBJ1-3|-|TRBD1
TGTGCCAGCAGCCCGGGACAGGTGAACTCTGGAAACACCATATATTTT
CASSPGQVNSGNTIYF
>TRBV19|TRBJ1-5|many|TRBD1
TGTGCCAGCCACCGAGGACAGGGGGAAAATCAGCCCCAGCATTTT
CASHRGQGENQPQHF
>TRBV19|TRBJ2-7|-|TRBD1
TGTGCCAGTAGTGAGGGACAGGGCTACGAGCAGTACTTC
CASSEGQGYEQYF
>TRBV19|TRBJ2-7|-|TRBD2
TGTGCCAGTAGTATCGGACTAGCGGGGGCCGCCTACGAGCAGTACTTC
CASSIGLAGAAYEQYF
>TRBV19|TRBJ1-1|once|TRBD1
TGTGCCAGTAGTATCTGGACAGGGAGCACTGAAGCTTTCTTT
CASSIWTGSTEAFF
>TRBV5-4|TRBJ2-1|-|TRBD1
TGTGCCAGCAGCCCGACAGGGGGCCACAATGAGCAGTTCTTC
CASSPTGGHNEQFF